Below are 30 T cell receptor beta chains sequenced from a single sample in a study of T cell clonality in common variable immunodeficiency. Whole-study results and caveats: Fewer deletions and N-nucleotide insertions were reportedly seen in common variable immunodeficiency TCR beta sequences.

These receptors lack a known antigen. Generated by immunoSEQ multiplex PCR, the TCRdb table keeps only in-frame clones and is missing some. The sample gives over 5,500 clones, none seen only once, and the top ten clones hold approximately 20%. The material sequenced was peripheral blood mononuclear cells. The receptors come from a human donor with common variable immunodeficiency.

This clone was seen a few times. Coverage ceases 3 residues before the CDR3 finishes, and the germline J gene fills in the end. The rearrangement links TRBV5-1 to TRBJ2-5, with a weak D call TRBD2 (7 bases). The length of the CDR3 is 13 residues. CDR1 is SGHRS and CDR2 is YFSETQ in the germline V gene. Trimming took off 2 bases at V and 5 bases at J, with 10 bases between the two ends. The CDR3 here is CASSLGGAETQYF. The CDR3 bases that were read are TGCGCCAGCAGCTTAGGGGGGGCTGAGACC.

This clone was counted a few times. The read stops 3 residues short of the end of the CDR3; the missing end is completed from the germline J gene. This chain uses TRBV6-1 with TRBJ1-1; D may be TRBD1 (6 bases). The CDR3 is 12 amino acids. Germline assignment: CDR1 MNHNS and CDR2 SASEGT. V shed 3 bases and J shed 6 bases, with 8 bases lying between them. The CDR3 DNA, read in part, is TGTGCCAGCAGTGACGAGGGGGCTGAA. Translation: CASSDEGAE. The whole CDR3 protein is CASSDEGAEAFF.

Comments on this clone: The read stops 3 residues short of the end of the CDR3; the missing end is completed from the germline J gene. The rearrangement links TRBV6-2 or TRBV6-3 to TRBJ1-5; unclear D gene. The germline gives CDR1 MNHEY, CDR2 SVGEGT. Trimming removed 5 bases at V and 6 bases at J, with 11 bases between. This CDR3 has 13 amino acids. CDR3: CASSRLRGQPQHF. The sequenced part of the CDR3 DNA is TGTGCCAGCAGTCGTCTCCGAGGTCAGCCC.

The table lists this clone with many counts. The sequence runs out 3 residues before the end of the CDR3; the remainder is reconstructed from the germline J gene. The V call is TRBV20-1, the J call TRBJ2-3; D is undetermined. Germline V lookup: CDR1 DFQATT, CDR2 SNEGSKA (reference sequence). Trimming cost V 1 base and J 1 base, with 9 bases left between them. The CDR3 has 14 amino acids. Incomplete CDR3 DNA: TGCAGTGCTAGAGTTGCACAACGCACAGATACG. This translates into CSARVAQRTDT. The full-length CDR3 reads as CSARVAQRTDTQYF.

This clone was recorded many times. The CDR3 here is CASNPTSGSSYEQYF. The CDR3 bases that were read are TGCGCCAGCAACCCGACTAGCGGAAGCTCCTACGAG. This sequence joins TRBV5-1 and TRBJ2-7, with 9 nucleotides matching TRBD2. The read gets to within 3 residues of the CDR3 end, and the germline J gene fills in the rest. Trimming cost V 6 bases and J 0 bases; bases outside gene matches: 7. Germline assignment: CDR1 SGHRS and CDR2 YFSETQ. The CDR3 is 15 residues long. The full variable domain, completed using reference TRBV5-1 and TRBJ2-7, is KAGVTQTPRYLIKTRGQQVTLSCSPISGHRSVSWYQQTPGQGLQFLFEYFSETQRNKGNFPGRFSGRQFSNSRSEMNVSTLELGDSALYLCASNPTSGSSYEQYFGPGTRLTVT.

In its sample, this clone was seen a few times. The sequenced fragment ends 3 residues before the CDR3 boundary, so the rest is inferred from the germline J gene. The V call is TRBV19, the J call TRBJ1-2; 9 nucleotides line up with TRBD1. The germline gives CDR1 LNHDA, CDR2 SQIVND (reference sequence). The CDR3 is 13 residues long. This CDR3 is CASSLGTGYGYTF. CDR3 DNA, as far as it was read: TGTGCCAGTAGTTTAGGGACAGGGTACGGC.

Many counts were recorded for this clone. CDR3 DNA (partial): TGCGCCAGCAGCTTGGAACATAGGGTAACCTACAATGAG. Its translation: CASSLEHRVTYNE. The full CDR3 protein is CASSLEHRVTYNEQFF. V gene TRBV5-1 combines with J gene TRBJ2-1; D unresolved. The CDR3 end falls 3 residues outside the read, so it is completed with the germline J gene. This CDR3 comprises 16 residues. V was clipped by 0 bases and J by 2 bases, with 12 bases between them. Germline lookup yields CDR1 SGHRS and CDR2 YFSETQ.

By frequency in the sample, this clone is medium-sized. The observed sequence ends 3 residues before the CDR3 terminus, with the missing tail filled in from the germline J gene. The J gene is TRBJ2-6, the V gene TRBV4-1; D unresolved. V was shortened by 1 base and J by 1 base, with 8 bases between the two germline ends. This CDR3 comprises 16 residues. Per the germline V gene, CDR1 is MGHRA and CDR2 is YSYEKL. CDR3 sequence: CASSQVRQSGANVLTF. CDR3 DNA (partial): TGCGCCAGCAGCCAAGTGAGGCAGTCTGGGGCCAACGTC.

This clone was picked up a small number of times. Coverage ceases 3 residues before the CDR3 finishes, and the germline J gene fills in the end. This chain joins TRBV19 and TRBJ1-5, with D unresolved. Trimming cost V 3 bases and J 7 bases, with 10 bases left between them. The germline gives CDR1 LNHDA, CDR2 SQIVND (reference sequence). This CDR3 has 13 residues. The CDR3 sequence is CASSMAGSQPQHF. CDR3 DNA, as far as it was read: TGTGCCAGTAGTATGGCGGGGTCACAGCCC. Drawing the rest from reference TRBV19 and TRBJ1-5, the complete variable domain is DGGITQSPKYLFRKEGQNVTLSCEQNLNHDAMYWYRQDPGQGLRLIYYSQIVNDFQKGDIAEGYSVSREKKESFPLTVTSAQKNPTAFYLCASSMAGSQPQHFGDGTRLSIL.

This clone was detected only a few times. The read falls 3 residues short of the CDR3 end, and the missing part is taken from the germline J gene. The V call is TRBV7-3, the J call TRBJ2-1, with 10 bases identical to TRBD2. CDR3 size: 16 residues. V shed 4 bases, J shed 6 bases, and the junction held 9 bases outside the gene matches. Germline-derived CDR1 and CDR2 are SGHTA and FQGTGA. The chain's CDR3 is CASSSPRLAGSNEQFF. The sequenced part of the CDR3 DNA is TGTGCCAGCAGCTCCCCACGACTAGCGGGTAGCAATGAG.

This clone was seen only a few times. The read gets to within 3 residues of the CDR3 end, and the germline J gene fills in the rest. V gene TRBV19 combines with J gene TRBJ1-1, with 9 positions matching TRBD1. The germline V gene has CDR1 LNHDA and CDR2 SQIVND (reference sequence). The trim removed 7 bases at V and 7 bases at J, leaving 7 bases unmatched. The CDR3 contains 13 residues. The DNA read from the CDR3 is TGTGCCAGTATTCCGGGACAGGGAAGTGAA. Its protein is CASIPGQGSE. The entire CDR3 reads CASIPGQGSEAFF.

This clone was seen a handful of times. The CDR3 is cut off 3 residues early in the read; its end comes from the germline J gene. The V gene is TRBV11-3, the J gene TRBJ2-1; D call uncertain. V lost 0 bases and J lost 5, with 5 bases in between. The CDR3 has 13 amino acids. Germline V CDR1 and CDR2: SGHNT, YENEEA. Incomplete CDR3 DNA: TGTGCCAGCAGCTTAGATCAGGACAATGAG. Its protein product is CASSLDQDNE. The entire CDR3 sequence reads CASSLDQDNEQFF.

In this sample, this clone turned up a few times. Read data end 3 residues before the CDR3 end; the end is taken from the germline J gene. The chain carries TRBV7-9 and TRBJ1-1; D may be TRBD1 (5 bases). V was pared by 5 bases and J by 1 base, with 8 bases between. The CDR3 totals 13 residues. Germline V gene data show CDR1 as SEHNR and CDR2 as FQNEAQ (reference sequence). CDR3 loop: CASSVDRNTEAFF. Partial CDR3 DNA: TGTGCCAGCAGCGTCGACAGGAACACTGAA.

In this sample, this clone turned up a few times. The read ends 3 residues early relative to the CDR3; the germline J gene fills the gap. This rearrangement joins TRBV6-1 to TRBJ2-1; D might be TRBD1 (6 bases). Germline V CDR1 and CDR2: MNHNS, SASEGT. V was shortened by 4 bases and J by 9 bases, with 19 bases between the two germline ends. This CDR3 contains 15 residues. The CDR3 loop is CASSVKLGARGEQFF. The covered CDR3 bases are TGTGCCAGCAGTGTAAAGCTGGGGGCTAGGGGTGAG.

This clone was recorded a few times. With the read ending 3 residues before the CDR3 end, the germline J gene is used to fill in that end. This rearrangement joins TRBV7-2 to TRBJ2-3, with D hard to call. This CDR3 has 14 residues. Germline V gene data show CDR1 as SGHTA and CDR2 as FQGNSA. V lost 3 bases and J lost 2, with 9 bases in between. CDR3 DNA (partial): TGTGCCAGCAGCTTCGGTAGGGCCACAGATACG. This gives the protein CASSFGRATDT. The full CDR3 protein reads CASSFGRATDTQYF. Variable domain in full (rest from reference TRBV7-2 and TRBJ2-3): GAGVSQSPSNKVTEKGKDVELRCDPISGHTALYWYRQSLGQGLEFLIYFQGNSAPDKSGLPSDRFSAERTGGSVSTLTIQRTQQEDSAVYLCASSFGRATDTQYFGPGTRLTVL.

This clone was observed a handful of times. The CDR3 goes on 3 residues after the read ends, and that part is filled in from the germline J gene. The chain joins TRBV19 to TRBJ2-2; weak D call: TRBD2 (5 bases). V was pared by 6 bases and J by 6 bases, with 14 bases between. Germline V gene sequence: CDR1 LNHDA, CDR2 SQIVND (reference sequence). The CDR3 runs to 14 residues. The CDR3 bases that were read are TGTGCCAGTAGGGTGGCGGGCCTCCCCGGGGAG. Protein product: CASRVAGLPGE. From start to end, the CDR3 is CASRVAGLPGELFF.

On this clone itself: The read ends 3 residues before the CDR3 terminus; that terminus is restored from the germline J gene. The chain carries TRBV6-1 and TRBJ2-3; D not certain. The CDR3 is 15 amino acids. Trimming removed 1 base at V and 2 bases at J, with 10 bases between. In germline, CDR1 is MNHNS, CDR2 SASEGT. CDR3 sequence: CASSEVPGSTDTQYF. The CDR3 bases that were read are TGTGCCAGCAGTGAAGTCCCAGGCTCCACAGATACG.

This clone was counted many times. The read ends 3 residues shy of where the CDR3 ends; the end is completed using the germline J gene. The chain employs TRBV19 and TRBJ2-1; either TRBD1 or TRBD2 may fit D (5 bases each). Germline CDR1 LNHDA, CDR2 SQIVND (reference sequence). Trimming cost V 10 bases and J 7 bases, with 17 bases left between them. This CDR3 contains 13 residues. The CDR3 sequence: CATRQRGGNEQFF. The DNA read from the CDR3 is TGTGCCACCCGACAGAGGGGTGGGAATGAG.

Within the sample, this clone is medium-sized. Coverage ceases 3 residues before the CDR3 finishes, and the germline J gene fills in the end. This chain uses TRBV28 with TRBJ2-1; the D is unclear. The CDR3 totals 18 residues. V shed 4 bases and J shed 0 bases, with 19 bases lying between them. Germline V gene data show CDR1 as MDHEN and CDR2 as SYDVKM. Incomplete CDR3 DNA: TGTGCCAGCAGTTGTGTTTTGAAGAGCGATTACTCCTACAATGAG. Amino acids: CASSCVLKSDYSYNE. The whole CDR3 is CASSCVLKSDYSYNEQFF.

CDR3 DNA (partial): TGTGCCAGCTCTACAGATTATGGACTAGCGGAATCCTACAATGAG. Residues: CASSTDYGLAESYNE. The complete CDR3 sequence is CASSTDYGLAESYNEQFF. The chain employs TRBV18 and TRBJ2-1; 10 bases map to TRBD2. The sequenced fragment ends 3 residues before the CDR3 boundary, so the rest is inferred from the germline J gene. Germline-derived CDR1 and CDR2 are KGHSH and LQKENI. After removal of 6 bases from V and 1 base from J, the junction contained 12 bases not matched to a gene. This CDR3 has 18 residues.

CDR3 DNA, as far as it was read: TGTGCCTGGAGTGTACGTGGACTCCCGGAAGGTACG. Amino acid sequence: CAWSVRGLPEGT. The entire CDR3 protein reads CAWSVRGLPEGTQYF. V usage is TRBV30 and J usage is TRBJ2-3, with a weak D call TRBD2 (5 bases). The read is 3 residues too short to cover the CDR3 end, so that end is filled in from the germline J gene. Germline CDR1 is GTSNPN and CDR2 is SVGIG (reference sequence). The CDR3 totals 15 residues. V was shortened by 0 bases and J by 8 bases, with 18 bases between the two germline ends.

Points on this clone: Coverage ceases 3 residues before the CDR3 finishes, and the germline J gene fills in the end. V usage is TRBV7-6 and J usage is TRBJ2-1; D possibly corresponds to TRBD2 (5 bases). The CDR3 totals 16 residues. From germline, CDR1 is SGHVS and CDR2 FNYEAQ. Trimming took off 5 bases at V and 0 bases at J, with 14 bases between the two ends. The covered CDR3 bases are TGTGCCAGCAGCCGTACTAGTTTAGGCTCCTACAATGAG. Translated: CASSRTSLGSYNE. In full, the CDR3 reads CASSRTSLGSYNEQFF. The full variable domain, rest sourced from reference TRBV7-6 and TRBJ2-1, is GAGVSQSPRYKVTKRGQDVALRCDPISGHVSLYWYRQALGQGPEFLTYFNYEAQQDKSGLPNDRFSAERPEGSISTLTIQRTEQRDSAMYRCASSRTSLGSYNEQFFGPGTRLTVL.

At least ten counts were recorded for this clone. The CDR3 extends 3 residues past the end of the read, so its final part is completed from the germline J gene. This sequence joins TRBV9 and TRBJ1-5; D remains unclear. The CDR3 runs to 14 residues. Trimming cost V 0 bases and J 3 bases, with 7 bases left between them. Looked up from germline, CDR1 is SGDLS and CDR2 is YYNGEE. Incomplete CDR3 DNA: TGTGCCAGCAGCGTAGGGCAGTTCAATCAGCCC. It codes for CASSVGQFNQP. In full, the CDR3 is CASSVGQFNQPQHF.

This clone has at least ten counts. The part of the CDR3 DNA that was read is TGTGCCAGCTCACCACCAACCAGAGAGACC. Residues: CASSPPTRET. The whole CDR3 region reads CASSPPTRETQYF. The V gene is TRBV18, the J gene TRBJ2-5; D uncertain. The CDR3 end is not reached by the read, which stops 3 residues before it; the germline J gene fills it in. With 0 bases removed from V and 4 bases from J, the gap between germline ends came to 6 bases. From germline, CDR1 is KGHSH and CDR2 LQKENI. CDR3 length: 13 amino acids.

This clone has more than one count but fewer than ten. The observed sequence ends 3 residues before the CDR3 terminus, with the missing tail filled in from the germline J gene. The rearrangement joins TRBV19 to TRBJ2-2; 10 nucleotides line up with TRBD2. Germline V gene data show CDR1 as LNHDA and CDR2 as SQIVND (reference sequence). J gave up 3 bases and V 3 bases, and 4 bases lay outside the gene matches. The CDR3 is 16 residues long. The CDR3 loop reads CASSIHLAGDTGELFF. The CDR3 DNA, read in part, is TGTGCCAGTAGTATCCACCTAGCGGGAGACACCGGGGAG.

This clone was counted many times. CDR3 DNA (partial): TGCAGTGCTAGGGATGCCAGGGCTCCGCACTATGGC. This gives the protein CSARDARAPHYG. The full-length CDR3 reads as CSARDARAPHYGYTF. The chain has TRBV20-1 and TRBJ1-2; weak D call: TRBD1 (5 bases). The read halts 3 residues ahead of the CDR3 end, with the missing end drawn from the germline J gene. The V and J ends lost 3 bases and 3 bases respectively, with 17 bases between them. CDR1 DFQATT and CDR2 SNEGSKA come from the germline V gene (reference sequence). This CDR3 comprises 15 residues.

This clone has ten or more counts. The read ends 3 residues shy of where the CDR3 ends; the end is completed using the germline J gene. The rearrangement links TRBV5-1 to TRBJ1-5, with a tentative D call TRBD1 (5 bases). With 2 bases removed from V and 0 bases from J, the gap between germline ends came to 18 bases. The CDR3 contains 18 residues. Per the germline V gene, CDR1 is SGHRS and CDR2 is YFSETQ. The sequenced part of the CDR3 DNA is TGCGCCAGCAGCTTTTTAACCACCCGGGGGTATAGCAATCAGCCC. Translation: CASSFLTTRGYSNQP. The CDR3 as a whole reads CASSFLTTRGYSNQPQHF.

This clone was counted many times. The sequence runs out 3 residues before the end of the CDR3; the remainder is reconstructed from the germline J gene. The chain carries TRBV7-9 and TRBJ2-3, with 10 bases matching TRBD2. The CDR3 length is 15 residues. Germline V CDR1 and CDR2: SEHNR, FQNEAQ (reference sequence). V shed 5 bases, J shed 2 bases, and the junction held 4 bases outside the gene matches. This CDR3 is CASSPLAGVTDTQYF. The DNA read from the CDR3 is TGTGCCAGCAGCCCGCTAGCGGGAGTCACAGATACG.

This clone was observed at least ten times. From the germline J gene comes the end of the CDR3, since the read stops 3 residues before it. The rearrangement joins TRBV2 to TRBJ2-1; D gene unclear. The CDR3 runs to 13 residues. V shed 5 bases and J shed 8 bases, with 13 bases lying between them. CDR1 is SNHLY, CDR2 FYNNEI, per germline. The DNA read from the CDR3 is TGTGCCAGCAGTACCAACCTTCGGGATGAG. Encoded protein: CASSTNLRDE. The whole CDR3 sequence reads CASSTNLRDEQFF.

This clone was seen many times. Read coverage stops 3 residues before the CDR3 terminus; the germline J gene supplies the remainder. V and J are TRBV5-1 and TRBJ2-1; 8 nucleotides align to TRBD1. The junction had 7 bases not matched to a gene; V was cut back by 3 bases and J by 5 bases. Germline assignment: CDR1 SGHRS and CDR2 YFSETQ. This CDR3 is built from 15 residues. The CDR3 sequence is CASSYTGGGNNEQFF. The DNA read from the CDR3 is TGCGCCAGCAGCTATACAGGGGGAGGTAACAATGAG.